Listed here are 9 T cell receptor beta chains from one sample, sequenced in a study of cytomegalovirus exposure and HLA in healthy donors. The PCR contained 60 Vbeta and 13 Jbeta primers. Clones were sequenced by immunoSEQ multiplex PCR, and TCRdb holds only the in-frame ones, with some missing. This sample carries about 65,000 clones, 62% of them seen once, and the ten largest clones take around 3%. The sequenced sample consisted of PBMCs. These receptors came from a man between 25 and 39 years old in good health and CMV-seronegative.

This clone was counted a few times. The V and J genes are TRBV7-2 and TRBJ1-1; D is uncertain. The CDR3 is 15 residues long. Germline lookup yields CDR1 SGHTA and CDR2 FQGNSA. V was trimmed by 2 bases and J by 3 bases, leaving 13 bases between them. The CDR3 DNA reads as TGTGCCAGCAGCTTATTGGGGAGTGCGGACACTGAAGCTTTCTTT. This encodes CASSLLGSADTEAFF.

The chain employs TRBV13 and TRBJ1-2; 7 positions agree with TRBD1. The CDR3 has 12 amino acids. Losses at the gene ends were 4 bases for V and 6 bases for J; bases not matched to a gene: 2. Germline V gene sequence: CDR1 PRHDT, CDR2 FYEKMQ (reference sequence). The CDR3 is CASSWDRDGYTF. CDR3 coding DNA: TGTGCCAGCAGCTGGGACAGAGATGGCTACACCTTC.

In this sample, this clone turned up a few times. The chain carries TRBV6-1 and TRBJ1-1, with D unclear. The V end was cut by 1 base, the J end by 1 base, with 10 bases between. The CDR3 extends over 15 amino acids. Looked up from germline, CDR1 is MNHNS and CDR2 is SASEGT. This CDR3 reads CASSEGFRGNTEAFF. The CDR3 bases are TGTGCCAGCAGTGAAGGTTTTCGGGGGAACACTGAAGCTTTCTTT.

This sequence joins TRBV30 and TRBJ1-2, with no clear D. V lost 3 bases to trimming and J lost 3 bases, with 11 bases between them. CDR1 and CDR2 (germline): GTSNPN, SVGIG (reference sequence). There are 13 residues in the CDR3. CDR3 sequence: CAWSGQTYYGYTF. The CDR3 coding sequence is TGTGCCTGGAGCGGTCAGACTTACTATGGCTACACCTTC.

This clone was seen a handful of times. The gene calls are TRBV10-3 and TRBJ2-3; 8 bases align to TRBD2. This CDR3 is built from 15 residues. The germline V gene encodes CDR1 ENHRY and CDR2 SYGVKD. Trimming removed 7 bases from V and 4 bases from J; junction bases left unmatched: 10. The CDR3 is CAITAGAGGSDTQYF. The CDR3 DNA reads TGTGCCATCACGGCCGGGGCGGGGGGATCAGATACGCAGTATTTT.

This chain joins TRBV5-3 and TRBJ1-4; 8 bases are shared with TRBD1. TRBV5-3 is reported as an ORF; its role is uncertain. The CDR3 length is 15 residues. The trim removed 4 bases at V and 5 bases at J, leaving 7 bases unmatched. The CDR3 here is CARSRQGSYNEKLFF. CDR3 in DNA: TGTGCCAGAAGCCGACAGGGGAGCTACAATGAAAAACTGTTTTTT.

The rearrangement links TRBV5-1 to TRBJ1-6; TRBD1 agrees at 7 bases. The trim removed 4 bases at V and 0 bases at J, leaving 7 bases unmatched. The CDR3 consists of 17 residues. Germline CDR1 reads SGHRS; CDR2 reads YFSETQ. The CDR3 DNA reads TGCGCCAGCAGCCAGACAGGGAAATTCTCCTATAATTCACCCCTCCACTTT. This sequence encodes CASSQTGKFSYNSPLHF.

V usage is TRBV7-7 and J usage is TRBJ2-5, with no clear D. Trimming removed 5 bases at V and 2 bases at J, with 9 bases between. The CDR3 extends over 13 amino acids. Germline lookup yields CDR1 SSHAT and CDR2 FNYEAQ (reference sequence). The CDR3 protein is CASSPLEQETQYF. The CDR3 nucleotides are TGTGCCAGCAGCCCATTAGAACAAGAGACCCAGTACTTC. Drawing the rest from reference TRBV7-7 and TRBJ2-5, the complete variable domain is GAGVSQSPRYKVTKRGQDVTLRCDPISSHATLYWYQQALGQGPEFLTYFNYEAQPDKSGLPSDRFSAERPEGSISTLTIQRTEQRDSAMYRCASSPLEQETQYFGPGTRLLVL.

The chain employs TRBV5-1 and TRBJ1-2; weak D call: TRBD1 (5 bases). Germline lookup yields CDR1 SGHRS and CDR2 YFSETQ. Trimming took off 5 bases at V and 2 bases at J, with 16 bases between the two ends. The CDR3 length is 15 residues. CDR3 DNA sequence: TGCGCCAGCAGGCCGCGGGGCGGGGGGAACTATGGCTACACCTTC. This gives the protein CASRPRGGGNYGYTF.